This TCR beta chain was sequenced during a study of OX40 agonist ivuxolimab in advanced cancers. Study overall: Hepatocellular carcinoma, melanoma, renal cell or head and neck cancer was diagnosed in the dose-escalation patients. Partial responses were recorded for three patients, including one with hepatocellular carcinoma and two with cutaneous melanoma.

CDR3 length equals 13 residues. V lost 3 bases and J 4 bases, leaving 9 bases between the germline ends. Per the germline V gene, CDR1 is MNHEY and CDR2 is SMNVEV (reference sequence). Only in-frame clones appear in the TCRdb table, and some are missing; sequencing was by immunoSEQ multiplex PCR. The profile shows about 20,000 clones, approximately 87% of them singletons. Findings of the study overall: CD8+ T cells were the subset that, on average, had more expanded clones than CD4+.

As concerns this clone: The antigen is undetermined.

The chain is built from TRBV27 and TRBJ1-1; D perhaps matches TRBD1 (6 bases). The receptor was isolated from an adult with an advanced solid tumor such as melanoma, head and neck, liver or kidney cancer. This sample comprised CD4+ or CD8+ T cells sorted from blood, obtained in a trial of the OX40 agonist ivuxolimab. The CDR3 spells CASSFGGLTEAFF. The CDR3, as DNA: TGTGCCAGCAGTTTCGGGGGGCTCACTGAAGCTTTCTTT.